These 28 T cell receptor beta chains were all obtained from the same sample, sequenced in a study of neurological immune-mediated disorders. Time point specified: longitudinal time-point 2. TCRdb called the 5' RACE reads again in MiXCR, with one record for every CDR3 protein. Of some 100,000 distinct CDR3 sequences in the sample, about 13% were seen once. Sequencing used PBMCs. Receptors were obtained from a female donor with HTLV-1-associated myelopathy (HAM/TSP).

As concerns this clonotype: This may be a read error: a much more frequent sequence differs by one nucleotide. The conserved phenylalanine or tryptophan is not found at the CDR3 terminus, so this likely reflects a read error. The chain couples TRBV3-1 to TRBJ2-2; D possibly corresponds to TRBD2 (5 bases). V was cut by 3 bases and J by 2 bases, with 10 bases left in between. Germline CDR1 is LGHDT and CDR2 is YNNKEL (reference sequence). The CDR3 spans 15 residues. CDR3 bases: TGTGCCAGCAGCCAGTTGCGGGTAAACACCGGGGAGCTGTTTCTT. This translates into CASSQLRVNTGELFL.

Regarding this clonotype: It may be a read error: a sequence one base away is much more abundant. The rearrangement uses TRBV7-9 and TRBJ2-7, with TRBD1 as a possible D gene (5 bases). The CDR3 totals 12 residues. Germline V lookup: CDR1 SEHNR, CDR2 FQNEAQ (reference sequence). The CDR3 region has the DNA TGTGCCAACAGCTGGGGCCGGGACGAGCAGTACTTC. Protein product: CANSWGRDEQYF. The full variable domain, completed using reference TRBV7-9 and TRBJ2-7, is DTGVSQNPRHKITKRGQNVTFRCDPISEHNRLYWYRQTLGQGPEFLTYFQNEAQLEKSRLLSDRFSAERPKGSFSTLEIQRTEQGDSAMYLCANSWGRDEQYFGPGTRLTVT.

This clonotype was seen ten or more times. The rearrangement joins TRBV6-1 to TRBJ2-7, with 7 bases identical to TRBD1. V shed 3 bases, J shed 5 bases, and the junction held 7 bases outside the gene matches. CDR3 length: 14 residues. Germline loops: CDR1 MNHNS, CDR2 SASEGT. In nucleotides, the CDR3 is TGTGCCAGCAGTGATTCGGGACAGTCACACGAGCAGTACTTC. It codes for CASSDSGQSHEQYF.

This clonotype showed up many times. This sequence joins TRBV4-1 and TRBJ2-3; possibly TRBD2 for D (6 bases). CDR1 MGHRA and CDR2 YSYEKL come from the germline V gene. This CDR3 has 16 amino acids. V lost 0 bases to trimming and J lost 4 bases, with 14 bases between them. CDR3 sequence reads: CASSQEAPGLADTQYF. CDR3 nucleotide sequence: TGCGCCAGCAGCCAAGAAGCTCCGGGACTGGCAGATACGCAGTATTTT.

This clonotype was picked up many times. The chain is built from TRBV28 and TRBJ2-7; 8 nucleotides agree with TRBD1. The germline gives CDR1 MDHEN, CDR2 SYDVKM. The CDR3 spans 14 residues. V lost 6 bases, J lost 1 base, and 5 bases stayed unmatched. The DNA for the CDR3 is TGTGCCAGCAGCCGACAGGGGCAATCCTACGAGCAGTACTTC. Residues: CASSRQGQSYEQYF.

This clonotype was counted ten times or more. CDR3 in amino acids: CSARRDSVTGDQPQHF. CDR3 nucleotides: TGCAGTGCTAGACGGGACTCGGTCACCGGGGATCAGCCCCAGCATTTT. This rearrangement joins TRBV20-1 to TRBJ1-5; perhaps TRBD1 as D (5 bases). The V and J ends lost 2 bases and 5 bases respectively, with 19 bases between them. This CDR3 is built from 16 residues. Germline V gene data show CDR1 as DFQATT and CDR2 as SNEGSKA (reference sequence).

This clonotype came up many times. The V gene is TRBV20-1, the J gene TRBJ2-7; weak D call: TRBD1 (5 bases). CDR1 and CDR2 (germline): DFQATT, SNEGSKA (reference sequence). The CDR3 sequence is 14 residues long. Deletions cut 0 bases from V and 0 bases from J, with 9 bases between. Here the CDR3 reads CSARDTGYSYEQYF. CDR3 bases: TGCAGTGCTAGAGATACAGGTTACTCCTACGAGCAGTACTTC.

In this sample, this clonotype turned up many times. The gene calls are TRBV6-2 or TRBV6-3 and TRBJ2-1; unclear D gene. The ends were cut back, 7 bases at V and 1 base at J, with 14 bases in the middle. Germline assignment: CDR1 MNHEY and CDR2 SVGEGT. The CDR3 covers 15 residues. The CDR3 nucleotides read TGTGCCAGCATCCCAGTGGGGTGGTCCTACAATGAGCAGTTCTTC. This gives the protein CASIPVGWSYNEQFF.

This clonotype was detected many times. The chain is built from TRBV7-8 and TRBJ1-1; 7 nucleotides line up with TRBD1. Per the germline V gene, CDR1 is SGHVS and CDR2 is FQNEAQ. The CDR3 loop spans 13 amino acids. Losses at the gene ends were 5 bases for V and 7 bases for J; bases not matched to a gene: 7. For the CDR3, the DNA is TGTGCCAGCAGCCTGAGTGGGACAGTTGAAGCTTTCTTT. It translates to CASSLSGTVEAFF.

This clonotype occurred many times. CDR3 region: CASSSLYRNTEAFF. CDR3 coding DNA: TGTGCCAGCAGCTCCCTATACAGGAACACTGAAGCTTTCTTT. The V and J genes are TRBV7-9 and TRBJ1-1, with unresolved D. Germline V gives CDR1 SEHNR, CDR2 FQNEAQ (reference sequence). With 4 bases removed from V and 1 base from J, the gap between germline ends came to 10 bases. The CDR3 has 14 residues. The full variable domain, in which reference TRBV7-9 and TRBJ1-1 provide the parts outside the CDR3, is DTGVSQNPRHKITKRGQNVTFRCDPISEHNRLYWYRQTLGQGPEFLTYFQNEAQLEKSRLLSDRFSAERPKGSFSTLEIQRTEQGDSAMYLCASSSLYRNTEAFFGQGTRLTVV.

This clonotype was seen many times. The chain has TRBV7-2 and TRBJ2-5; TRBD2 matches at 9 bases. This CDR3 spans 13 amino acids. The V gene's germline CDR1 is SGHTA and CDR2 FQGNSA. The trim removed 4 bases at V and 9 bases at J, leaving 6 bases unmatched. CDR3 sequence: CASSSRTSVAQYF. CDR3 in DNA: TGTGCCAGCAGCTCCCGGACTAGCGTGGCCCAGTACTTC.

This clonotype was detected many times. The rearrangement links TRBV27 to TRBJ2-5, with TRBD2 identical over 7 bases. V gave up 4 bases and J gave up 5 bases; unmatched junction bases: 13. The CDR3 contains 16 residues. Germline values: CDR1 MNHEY, CDR2 SMNVEV (reference sequence). The CDR3 protein is CASSSSWPMREETQYF. CDR3 nucleotide sequence: TGTGCCAGCAGTTCCAGCTGGCCGATGCGGGAGGAGACCCAGTACTTC.

This clonotype appeared many times. The genes are TRBV9 and TRBJ1-2, with D unclear. The V gene lost 0 bases and the J gene lost 5 bases, with 17 bases spanning the gap. Per the germline V gene, CDR1 is SGDLS and CDR2 is YYNGEE. This CDR3 has 16 residues. CDR3 loop: CASSVAMTEPLYGYTF. DNA of the CDR3: TGTGCCAGCAGCGTAGCTATGACGGAGCCTTTATATGGCTACACCTTC.

This clonotype was seen repeatedly, ten times or more. The chain combines TRBV20-1 with TRBJ2-3, with D maybe TRBD1 (6 bases). Trimming took off 1 base at V and 0 bases at J, with 17 bases between the two ends. Germline V gene sequence: CDR1 DFQATT, CDR2 SNEGSKA (reference sequence). The CDR3 is 17 residues long. Written as DNA, the CDR3 is TGCAGTGCTAGAGTTGGGGCCTGGGACACTAGCACAGATACGCAGTATTTT. Translation gives CSARVGAWDTSTDTQYF.

On this clonotype itself: This may be a read error, as it is one base from a much larger clone. This chain links TRBV27 with TRBJ1-2; TRBD1 is a possible D gene (5 bases). Per germline, CDR1 MNHEY and CDR2 SMNVEV (reference sequence). The CDR3 contains 11 residues. CDR3 protein: CTSSFRGEVTF. The CDR3 DNA reads TGTACCAGCTCCTTTAGGGGCGAGGTCACCTTC.

The table lists this clonotype with many counts. V and J are TRBV6-5 and TRBJ2-3; TRBD1 is a possible D gene (6 bases). The V gene lost 5 bases and the J gene lost 4 bases, with 10 bases spanning the gap. Germline V gene lookup returns CDR1 MNHEY and CDR2 SVGAGI. The CDR3 is 13 amino acids. The DNA for the CDR3 is TGTGCCAGCAGTCGGCCAGGGGCAGATACGCAGTATTTT. Encoded protein: CASSRPGADTQYF.

CDR3 sequence: CASSPRRTDTQYF. DNA of the CDR3: TGTGCCAGCAGCCCCAGGCGCACAGATACGCAGTATTTT. This chain joins TRBV5-6 and TRBJ2-3; no firm D call. Germline V gene data show CDR1 as SGHDT and CDR2 as YYEEEE. The CDR3 consists of 13 residues. V gave up 4 bases and J gave up 1 base, with 7 bases separating them.

This clonotype showed up many times. V usage is TRBV5-1 and J usage is TRBJ2-7; 9 bases fit TRBD1. The CDR3 is 13 amino acids. V gave up 3 bases and J gave up 6 bases; unmatched junction bases: 4. CDR1 SGHRS and CDR2 YFSETQ come from the germline V gene. The CDR3 sequence: CASSWKDRGEQYF. The CDR3 DNA reads as TGCGCCAGCAGCTGGAAGGACAGGGGCGAGCAGTACTTC.

The V call is TRBV6-5, the J call TRBJ1-5, with D perhaps TRBD1 (5 bases). Trimming shortened V by 8 bases and J by 4 bases, and 12 bases separated the two germline ends. This CDR3 is built from 13 residues. Germline V gives CDR1 MNHEY, CDR2 SVGAGI. Here the CDR3 reads CASGGLKNQPQHF. The CDR3 nucleotides are TGTGCCAGCGGGGGACTGAAAAATCAGCCCCAGCATTTT.

The table lists this clonotype with many counts. The rearrangement joins TRBV25-1 to TRBJ1-6; a weak D match, TRBD1 (6 bases). Trimming removed 7 bases at V and 8 bases at J, with 15 bases between. Germline loops: CDR1 MGHDK, CDR2 SYGVNS. The CDR3 totals 14 residues. This CDR3 reads CASTLSGADSPLHF. The CDR3 region has the DNA TGTGCCAGCACCTTGTCGGGGGCCGATTCACCCCTCCACTTT.

This clonotype has ten or more counts. The V and J genes are TRBV11-2 and TRBJ2-3; D gene uncertain. The CDR3 is made up of 14 amino acids. Per the germline V gene, CDR1 is SGHAT and CDR2 is FQNNGV. Trimming took 3 bases from V and 4 from J, leaving 11 bases between them. The DNA for the CDR3 is TGTGCCAGCAGCTTGGCAGGTTTGGCAGATACGCAGTATTTT. Its translation: CASSLAGLADTQYF.

This clonotype appeared many times. V is TRBV3-1 and J is TRBJ2-2, with D possibly being TRBD1 (6 bases). The CDR3 is made up of 15 amino acids. Germline V gene lookup returns CDR1 LGHDT and CDR2 YNNKEL (reference sequence). The ends were cut back, 0 bases at V and 2 bases at J, with 7 bases in the middle. CDR3 sequence reads: CASSQDRGNTGELFF. The DNA of the CDR3 is TGTGCCAGCAGCCAAGACAGGGGAAACACCGGGGAGCTGTTTTTT. Full variable domain (outside the CDR3, taken from reference TRBV3-1 and TRBJ2-2): DTAVSQTPKYLVTQMGNDKSIKCEQNLGHDTMYWYKQDSKKFLKIMFSYNNKELIINETVPNRFSPKSPDKAHLNLHINSLELGDSAVYFCASSQDRGNTGELFFGEGSRLTVL.

This clonotype was seen only a few times. V and J are TRBV7-9 and TRBJ2-3; 7 nucleotides line up with TRBD1. The CDR3 sequence is 17 residues long. With 2 bases clipped from V and 2 bases from J, the junction kept 10 bases outside the gene matches. Germline V CDR1 and CDR2: SEHNR, FQNEAQ (reference sequence). The CDR3 loop is CASSLSAHRGPTDTQYF. Written as DNA, the CDR3 is TGTGCCAGCAGCTTATCCGCCCACAGGGGACCCACAGATACGCAGTATTTT. Full variable domain (outside the CDR3, taken from reference TRBV7-9 and TRBJ2-3): DTGVSQNPRHKITKRGQNVTFRCDPISEHNRLYWYRQTLGQGPEFLTYFQNEAQLEKSRLLSDRFSAERPKGSFSTLEIQRTEQGDSAMYLCASSLSAHRGPTDTQYFGPGTRLTVL.

In regard to this clonotype: Just one base apart from a much larger clone, this may be a read error. The chain joins TRBV20-1 to TRBJ2-7; the D is unclear. Germline values: CDR1 DFQATT, CDR2 SNEGSKA (reference sequence). This CDR3 has 12 residues. Here the CDR3 reads CRASVHIYEQYF. The CDR3 DNA sequence: TGCAGAGCTAGTGTCCACATCTACGAGCAGTACTTC.

This clonotype was recorded at least ten times. The V call is TRBV5-1, the J call TRBJ2-2; D ambiguous. CDR1 is SGHRS and CDR2 is YFSETQ in the germline V gene. The CDR3 consists of 14 residues. With 1 base removed from V and 4 bases from J, the gap between germline ends came to 8 bases. CDR3 sequence: CASSLFRTTGELFF. CDR3 nucleotides: TGCGCCAGCAGCTTGTTCAGGACCACCGGGGAGCTGTTTTTT.

This clonotype was observed at least ten times. The V and J genes are TRBV15 and TRBJ1-2; 9 bases are a match to TRBD1. The CDR3 extends over 14 amino acids. Germline CDR1 reads LNHNV; CDR2 reads YYDKDF (reference sequence). V shed 5 bases and J 2 bases; nucleotides not matched to a gene: 3. CDR3 DNA sequence: TGTGCCACCAGCGGGGACAGGGTGAACTATGGCTACACCTTC. It codes for CATSGDRVNYGYTF.

This clonotype occurred many times. The chain has TRBV20-1 and TRBJ2-7; D not certain. CDR1 is DFQATT, CDR2 SNEGSKA, per germline (reference sequence). Deletions cut 7 bases from V and 3 bases from J, with 7 bases between. This CDR3 is built from 10 residues. The CDR3 loop reads CSVTSYEQYF. The CDR3 coding sequence is TGCAGTGTTACAAGCTACGAGCAGTACTTC.

This clonotype is termed medium-sized (0.01 to 0.1%). The rearrangement joins TRBV7-9 to TRBJ2-5; D not certain. The CDR3 has 15 amino acids. The V gene lost 4 bases and the J gene lost 0 bases, with 12 bases spanning the gap. Germline CDR1 and CDR2: SEHNR and FQNEAQ (reference sequence). The CDR3 region has the DNA TGTGCCAGCAGCTCCAGTTCTACGTACCAAGAGACCCAGTACTTC. Translation gives CASSSSSTYQETQYF.